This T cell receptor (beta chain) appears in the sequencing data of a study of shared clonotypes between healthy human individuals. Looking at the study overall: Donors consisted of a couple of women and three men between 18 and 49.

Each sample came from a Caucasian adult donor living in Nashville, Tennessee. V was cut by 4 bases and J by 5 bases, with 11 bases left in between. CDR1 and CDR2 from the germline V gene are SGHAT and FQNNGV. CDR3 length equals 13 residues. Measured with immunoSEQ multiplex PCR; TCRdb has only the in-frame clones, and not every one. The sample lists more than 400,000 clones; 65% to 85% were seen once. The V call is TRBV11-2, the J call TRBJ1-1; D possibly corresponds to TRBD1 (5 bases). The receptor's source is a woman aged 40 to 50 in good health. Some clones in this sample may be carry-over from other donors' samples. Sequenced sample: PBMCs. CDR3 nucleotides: TGTGCCAGCAGCTCCAGTGGGGGGACTGAAGCTTTCTTT. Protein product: CASSSSGGTEAFF.